The subject of this entry is one TCR beta chain. The antigen is undetermined. The source of the sample is a study of CXCR3-negative and CXCR3-positive naive CD8 T cells. Study context: Roughly 130 million TRB reads were obtained in total, which works out to about 1.5 +/- 0.3 million per library.

Points from the study as a whole: Naive cells positive for CXCR3 carried more hydrophobic TRB CDR3s than CXCR3-negative ones.

300,000 to 350,000 cells per CD8+ T cell subset were flow-sorted in triplicate. UMI labels and 5' RACE were used to prepare the TRB cDNA libraries. With the 5' RACE reads reprocessed, TCRdb shows one record per CDR3 protein and no DNA. The sample features some 22,000 distinct CDR3 sequences, with 4% to 5% in its top ten. This TCR was recovered from a human donor in good health. Some clones in this sample may be carry-over from other donors' samples. Sequences were obtained from naive CXCR3- CD8+ T cells from blood. Regarding subset: CD45RO-CCR7+CD27+CD95- naive CD8+ T cells lacking CXCR3 (TNR3-).

The CDR3 sequence: CASSPVMGDEQFF. The gene calls are TRBV14 and TRBJ2-1; without DNA, the TCRdb call of TRBD1 cannot be checked. The length of the CDR3 is 13 residues. Germline CDR1 SGHDN, CDR2 FVKESK.